What follows is one T cell receptor beta chain and its context. The V and J ends lost 6 bases and 5 bases, in that order; junction bases with no gene match: 9. Germline lookup yields CDR1 MNHEY and CDR2 SMNVEV (reference sequence). This CDR3 has 14 amino acids. TCRdb fed the 5' RACE reads into MiXCR, producing one record per CDR3 protein. In the table there are 380,000 or so distinct CDR3 sequences, 20% to 25% of which are singletons. This sample stems from a study of CD8 T cells in ankylosing spondylitis. The chain uses TRBV27 and TRBJ2-7; 8 nucleotides match TRBD1. Sequenced sample: blood, either unsorted or a sorted T cell fraction (not recorded which). The source of this sequence is a male donor with ankylosing spondylitis or in good health (not recorded which). CDR3 residues: CASSNTGGWDEQYF. The CDR3, as DNA: TGTGCCAGCAGCAATACAGGGGGATGGGACGAGCAGTACTTC.